This TCR beta chain came from a study of vaccination and CD4 T cells after COVID-19. Overall study: Participants got two doses of BNT162b2 or mRNA-1273 vaccine. Samples were taken after vaccination, a median of about 73 days after dose two, with a range of 14 to 241.

This clonotype occurred a few times. Antigen unknown. Sample treatment: approximately 10-day PBMC culture with coronavirus spike peptide pools or control peptides (ViraFEST assay). V lost 5 bases and J 0 bases, leaving 11 bases between the germline ends. The V gene's germline CDR1 is MDHEN and CDR2 SYDVKM. CDR3 length: 15 amino acids. An Oncomine TCR Beta short-read assay was used to sequence the DNA from cultured CD4+ T cells. Investigators obtained genomic DNA by extraction from cultured CD4+ T cells. MiXCR, applied by TCRdb to the PCR reads, yields one record per CDR3 protein. The data show 15,000 to 20,000 distinct CDR3 sequences, 35% seen once.

The chain combines TRBV28 with TRBJ1-5; tentatively, D is TRBD1 (6 bases). The sample comprised cultured CD4+ T cells from blood. The receptor's source is a human donor with COVID-19. The CDR3 loop is CASSGTPFSNQPQHF. The DNA for the CDR3 is TGTGCCAGCAGTGGGACACCATTTAGCAATCAGCCCCAGCATTTT. The entire variable domain, with the rest obtained from reference TRBV28 and TRBJ1-5, is as follows: DVKVTQSSRYLVKRTGEKVFLECVQDMDHENMFWYRQDPGLGLRLIYFSYDVKMKEKGDIPEGYSVSREKKERFSLILESASTNQTSMYLCASSGTPFSNQPQHFGDGTRLSIL.